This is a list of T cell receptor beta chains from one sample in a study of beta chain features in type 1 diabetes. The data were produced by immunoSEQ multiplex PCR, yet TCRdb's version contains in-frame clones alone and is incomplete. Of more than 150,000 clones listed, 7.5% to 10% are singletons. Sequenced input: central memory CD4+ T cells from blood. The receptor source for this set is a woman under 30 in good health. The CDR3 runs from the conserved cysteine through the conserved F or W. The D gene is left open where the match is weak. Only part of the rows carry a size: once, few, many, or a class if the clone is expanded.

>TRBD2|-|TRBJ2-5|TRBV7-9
TGTGCCAGCAGCTCTCTCCCGGGACTAGCGGGAGAAGAGACCCAGTACTTC
CASSSLPGLAGEETQYF
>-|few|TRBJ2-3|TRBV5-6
TGTGCCAGCAGCGCTAATCGGGTGAGCACAGATACGCAGTATTTT
CASSANRVSTDTQYF
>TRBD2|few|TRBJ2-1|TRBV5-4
TGTGCCAGCAGCTCGGGACTAGCGGGCGGGAGGGCCTACAATGAGCAGTTCTTC
CASSSGLAGGRAYNEQFF
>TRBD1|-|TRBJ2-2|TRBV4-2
TGTGCCAGCAGCCAGCCGGGACAGGGGGCGAACACCGGGGAGCTGTTTTTT
CASSQPGQGANTGELFF
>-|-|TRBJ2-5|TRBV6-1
TGTGCCAGCAGTCAAGACTTAACCCTTAGCGGTGGCGGGGAGACCCAGTACTTC
CASSQDLTLSGGGETQYF
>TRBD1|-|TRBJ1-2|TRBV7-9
TGTGCCAGCACCCGAACCGGTGGGACAGGTGTCTATGGCTACACCTTC
CASTRTGGTGVYGYTF
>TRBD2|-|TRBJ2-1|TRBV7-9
TGTGCCCTCGGGGTAGCGGGAGAGGTAAATGAGCAGTTCTTC
CALGVAGEVNEQFF
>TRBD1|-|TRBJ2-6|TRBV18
TGTGCCAGCTCCCCCGGACAGGGAGCTACCCCTACTGGGGCCAACGTCCTGACTTTC
CASSPGQGATPTGANVLTF
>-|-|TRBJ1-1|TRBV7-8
TGTGCCAGCAGCGCAGGTCGCCGGCGACCTGAAGCTTTCTTT
CASSAGRRRPEAFF
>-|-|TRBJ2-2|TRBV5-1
TGCGCCAGCAGCTTCGGACAGAACACCGGGGAGCTGTTTTTT
CASSFGQNTGELFF
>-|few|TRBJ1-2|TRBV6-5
TGTGCCAGCAGTTCCCCATTGGGGGGATATGGCTACACCTTC
CASSSPLGGYGYTF
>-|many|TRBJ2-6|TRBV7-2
TGTGCCAGCAGCTTTAGCAGCCAACGGGCCAACGTCCTGACTTTC
CASSFSSQRANVLTF
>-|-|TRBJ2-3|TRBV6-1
TGTGCCAGCAGATCGACTAGTGGAACAGATACGCAGTATTTT
CASRSTSGTDTQYF
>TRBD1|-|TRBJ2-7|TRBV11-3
TGTGCCAGCAGCACCAGGACAGGGTTTAACGAGCAGTACTTC
CASSTRTGFNEQYF
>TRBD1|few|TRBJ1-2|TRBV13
TGTGCCAGCAGCTTAGGGGGTACGGGACAGCCAGCCCTCTACTATGGCTACACCTTC
CASSLGGTGQPALYYGYTF
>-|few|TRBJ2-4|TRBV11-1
TGTGCCAGCAGCCCCGTATGTTTC
CASSPVCF
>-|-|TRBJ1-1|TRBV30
TGTGCCTGGAGGACAGACGGTGAAGCTTTCTTT
CAWRTDGEAFF
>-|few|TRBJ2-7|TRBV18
TGTGCCAGCTCACCACTAGGACAGCTCTACGAGCAGTACTTC
CASSPLGQLYEQYF
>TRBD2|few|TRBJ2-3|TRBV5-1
TGCGCCAGCAGCTCGGGACTAGTACCAGATACGCAGTATTTT
CASSSGLVPDTQYF
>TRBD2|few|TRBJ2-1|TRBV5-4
TGTGCCAGCAGCCAAGCGGGAGGGCGGAATGAGCAGTTCTTC
CASSQAGGRNEQFF
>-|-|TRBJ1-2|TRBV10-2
TGCGCCAGCAGAAGAGAGACAAGCTATGGCTACACCTTC
CASRRETSYGYTF